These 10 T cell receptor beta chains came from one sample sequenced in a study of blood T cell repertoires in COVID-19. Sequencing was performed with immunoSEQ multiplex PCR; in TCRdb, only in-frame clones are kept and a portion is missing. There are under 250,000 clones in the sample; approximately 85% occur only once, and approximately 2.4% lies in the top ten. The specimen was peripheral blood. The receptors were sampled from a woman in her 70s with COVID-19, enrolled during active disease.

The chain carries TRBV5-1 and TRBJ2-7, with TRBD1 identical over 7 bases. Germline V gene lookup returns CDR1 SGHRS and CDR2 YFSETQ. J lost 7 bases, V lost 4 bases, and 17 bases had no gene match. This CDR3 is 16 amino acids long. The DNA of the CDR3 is TGCGCCAGCAGCCAGACGATCGTTACAGGGGTGGGAGAGCAGTACTTC. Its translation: CASSQTIVTGVGEQYF.

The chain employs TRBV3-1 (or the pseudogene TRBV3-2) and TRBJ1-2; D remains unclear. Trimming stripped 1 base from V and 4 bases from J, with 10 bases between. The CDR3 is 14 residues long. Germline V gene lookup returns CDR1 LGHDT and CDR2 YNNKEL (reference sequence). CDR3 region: CASSQVRGGYGYTF. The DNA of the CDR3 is TGTGCCAGCAGCCAAGTCCGGGGAGGCTATGGCTACACCTTC.

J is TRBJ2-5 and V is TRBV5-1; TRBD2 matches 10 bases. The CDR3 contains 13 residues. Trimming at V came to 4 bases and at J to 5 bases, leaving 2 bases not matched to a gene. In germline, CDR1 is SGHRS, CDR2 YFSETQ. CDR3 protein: CASSMGLAETQYF. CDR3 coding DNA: TGCGCCAGCAGCATGGGACTAGCGGAGACCCAGTACTTC.

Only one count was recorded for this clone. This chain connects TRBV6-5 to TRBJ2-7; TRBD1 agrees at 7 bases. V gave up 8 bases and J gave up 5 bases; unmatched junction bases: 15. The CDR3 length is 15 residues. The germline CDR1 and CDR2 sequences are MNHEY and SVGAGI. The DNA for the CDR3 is TGTGCCAGCTTTAAACCGACAGGGAACCCCCACGAGCAGTACTTC. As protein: CASFKPTGNPHEQYF.

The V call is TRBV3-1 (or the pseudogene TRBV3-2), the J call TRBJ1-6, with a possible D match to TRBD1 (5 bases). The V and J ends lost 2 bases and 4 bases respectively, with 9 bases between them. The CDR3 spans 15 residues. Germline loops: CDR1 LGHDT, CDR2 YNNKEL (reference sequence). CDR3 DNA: TGTGCCAGCAGCCAACAGGGAAATTATAATTCACCCCTCCACTTT. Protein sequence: CASSQQGNYNSPLHF.

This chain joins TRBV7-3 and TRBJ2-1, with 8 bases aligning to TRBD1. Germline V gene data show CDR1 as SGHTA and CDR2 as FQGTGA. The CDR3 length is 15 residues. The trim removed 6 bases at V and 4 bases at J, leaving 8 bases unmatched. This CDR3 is CASRVTGGSYNEQFF. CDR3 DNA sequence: TGTGCCAGCAGGGTAACAGGGGGTTCTTACAATGAGCAGTTCTTC.

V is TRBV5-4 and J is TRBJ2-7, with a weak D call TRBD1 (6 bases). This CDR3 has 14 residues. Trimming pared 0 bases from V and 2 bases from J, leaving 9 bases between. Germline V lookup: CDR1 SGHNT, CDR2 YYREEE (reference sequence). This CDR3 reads CASSLDRVTYEQYF. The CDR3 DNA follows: TGTGCCAGCAGCTTGGACAGGGTAACCTACGAGCAGTACTTC.

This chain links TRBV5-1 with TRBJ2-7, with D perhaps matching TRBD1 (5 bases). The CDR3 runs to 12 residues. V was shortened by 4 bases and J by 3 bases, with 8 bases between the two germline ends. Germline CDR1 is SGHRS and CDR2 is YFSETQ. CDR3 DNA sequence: TGCGCCAGCAGCCCCCAGGGCTACGAGCAGTACTTC. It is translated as CASSPQGYEQYF.

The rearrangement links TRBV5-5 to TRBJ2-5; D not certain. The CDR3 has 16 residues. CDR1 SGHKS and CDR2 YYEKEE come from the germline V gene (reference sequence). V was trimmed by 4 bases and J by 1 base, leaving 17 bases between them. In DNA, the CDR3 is TGTGCCAGCAGCCCGCTAGTTTTGGGTAGCCAAGAGACCCAGTACTTC. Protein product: CASSPLVLGSQETQYF.

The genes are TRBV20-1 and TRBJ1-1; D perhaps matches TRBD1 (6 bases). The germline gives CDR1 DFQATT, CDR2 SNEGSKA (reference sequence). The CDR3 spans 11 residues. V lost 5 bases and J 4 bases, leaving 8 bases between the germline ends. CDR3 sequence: CSAVGGTEAFF. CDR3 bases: TGCAGTGCTGTAGGGGGCACTGAAGCTTTCTTT.